A selection of T cell receptor beta chains follows, all from one sample in a study of blood T cell repertoires in COVID-19. Measured with immunoSEQ multiplex PCR; TCRdb has only the in-frame clones, and not every one. The sample records approximately 93,000 clones, 60% to 85% being singletons. Sequencing input: peripheral blood. The receptors here all came from an elderly woman with acute or convalescent COVID-19. Both conserved end residues are part of each CDR3. Fields, in order: clone size, V gene, J gene, D gene, CDR3 DNA, CDR3 protein. A D gene is named only where the DNA matches it firmly. Expanded clones get a size class; other rows say once, few or many, or leave the size out.

-	TRBV7-9	TRBJ1-4	-	TGTGCCAGCAGCCCGTCGGCGCCCAGGCTTCCTAATGAAAAACTGTTTTTT	CASSPSAPRLPNEKLFF
-	TRBV7-3	TRBJ1-2	TRBD1	TGTGCCAGCAGCCCGGGACAGGGATTGTTCTACACCTTC	CASSPGQGLFYTF
once	TRBV7-8	TRBJ2-6	TRBD1	TGTGCCAGCAGCTTACGGCAGGGGGCAGCTGGGGCCAACGTCCTGACTTTC	CASSLRQGAAGANVLTF
-	TRBV7-2	TRBJ2-7	TRBD2	TGTGCCAGCAGCCCACTAGCGGGGGGGCAATACGAGCAGTACTTC	CASSPLAGGQYEQYF
-	TRBV6-1	TRBJ1-5	-	TGTGCCAGCAGTGAAGCGCAGGGGATGGGTCGGCCCCAGCATTTT	CASSEAQGMGRPQHF
once	TRBV11-1	TRBJ2-7	TRBD1	TGTGCCAGCAGCCAGGGACAGGGTGTCGAGCAGTACTTC	CASSQGQGVEQYF
few	TRBV28	TRBJ2-3	TRBD2	TGTGCCAGCAGTTTATCGGCTAGCGGGAGTCTCGCAGATACGCAGTATTTT	CASSLSASGSLADTQYF
-	TRBV5-8	TRBJ1-6	-	TGTGCCAGCAGCTTGGCGTGGGCTTCACCCCTCCACTTT	CASSLAWASPLHF
-	TRBV6-5	TRBJ1-1	TRBD1	TGTGCCAGCAGTAGGATCAGGGGGCGAACTGAAGCTTTCTTT	CASSRIRGRTEAFF
-	TRBV5-1	TRBJ2-5	TRBD2	TGCGCCAGCAGCACTGGAGGTGGTCTAGCGGGAGTGGAGACCCAGTACTTC	CASSTGGGLAGVETQYF
-	TRBV19	TRBJ2-3	-	TGTGCCAGTAGGGGCACCGGCACAGATACGCAGTATTTT	CASRGTGTDTQYF
-	TRBV4-3	TRBJ1-1	-	TGCGCCAGCAGCCCCCAACAGGGACATGGAGCTTTCTTT	CASSPQQGHGAFF
-	TRBV2	TRBJ1-2	-	TGTGCCAGCATCCCTCAGGGGCTGAACTATGGCTACACCTTC	CASIPQGLNYGYTF
-	TRBV5-4	TRBJ2-7	TRBD2	TGTGCCAGCAGCTTGGGGGGCGGGAGGGCCTCCTCCTACGAGCAGTACTTC	CASSLGGGRASSYEQYF
-	TRBV5-1	TRBJ2-7	-	TGCGCCAGCAGCTCACCGGTCGGGGGAAGTGAGCAGTACTTC	CASSSPVGGSEQYF